Presented here are 24 T cell receptor beta chains from one specimen sequenced in a study of ipilimumab plus nivolumab after autologous stem cell transplantation. TCRdb keeps only in-frame clones here, not all; method: immunoSEQ multiplex PCR. The top ten clones hold about 62% of a sample with 2,000 to 2,500 clones, roughly 78% of them seen once. The specimen was PBMCs, collected in a trial of ipilimumab plus nivolumab as post-transplant consolidation. The receptors here all came from a male donor with multiple myeloma.

On this clone itself: The sample carries other DNA sequences with the same CDR3. This chain uses TRBV27 with TRBJ2-1, with unresolved D. Trimming removed 6 bases at V and 0 bases at J, with 6 bases between. The CDR3 loop spans 13 amino acids. Germline CDR1 is MNHEY and CDR2 is SMNVEV (reference sequence). CDR3 sequence (DNA): TGTGCCAGCAGCCGGCCCTCCTACAATGAGCAGTTCTTC. Amino acid sequence: CASSRPSYNEQFF.

This clone has a single count. The V call is TRBV7-9, the J call TRBJ2-1, with D possibly being TRBD2 (6 bases). The CDR3 contains 14 residues. Germline V gives CDR1 SEHNR, CDR2 FQNEAQ (reference sequence). V shed 10 bases and J shed 3 bases, with 16 bases lying between them. This chain's CDR3 is CAIMGGPNYNEQFF. The DNA for the CDR3 is TGTGCCATTATGGGGGGACCGAACTACAATGAGCAGTTCTTC.

Details on this clone: Distinct nucleotide sequences in the sample also encode this CDR3. V and J are TRBV28 and TRBJ2-7; TRBD2 might be the D (7 bases). This CDR3 comprises 14 residues. CDR1 MDHEN and CDR2 SYDVKM come from the germline V gene. V was clipped by 10 bases and J by 6 bases, with 22 bases between them. The CDR3 spells CATEGGGGEIEQYF. CDR3 bases: TGTGCCACGGAAGGGGGTGGGGGGGAAATCGAGCAGTACTTC.

The J gene is TRBJ1-4, the V gene TRBV20-1; weak D call: TRBD1 (5 bases). Germline V gene sequence: CDR1 DFQATT, CDR2 SNEGSKA (reference sequence). Trimming left V 5 bases short and J 8 bases short, with 9 bases between. The CDR3 contains 11 residues. The CDR3 DNA is TGCAGTGCTCGTGGGGCCGAAAAACTGTTTTTT. Protein: CSARGAEKLFF.

This sequence joins TRBV6-6 and TRBJ2-2; D is uncertain. The CDR3 runs to 12 residues. Germline V gene lookup returns CDR1 MNHNY and CDR2 SVGAGI (reference sequence). V was clipped by 3 bases and J by 7 bases, with 6 bases between them. DNA for the CDR3: TGTGCCAGCAGTTATATAGTCGGGGAGCTGTTTTTT. It translates to CASSYIVGELFF.

In nucleotides, the CDR3 is TGTGCCAGTAGTCATGGGGCTGAGCAGCCCCAGCATTTT. This gives the protein CASSHGAEQPQHF. The V and J genes are TRBV19 and TRBJ1-5; D is perhaps TRBD1 (5 bases). CDR3 length equals 13 residues. From germline, CDR1 is LNHDA and CDR2 SQIVND (reference sequence). V was pared by 5 bases and J by 7 bases, with 12 bases between.

In its sample, this clone was seen a few times. The chain combines TRBV15 with TRBJ1-5; 8 bases agree with TRBD1. The CDR3 extends over 14 amino acids. V shed 3 bases and J 7 bases; nucleotides not matched to a gene: 5. Germline CDR1 and CDR2: LNHNV and YYDKDF (reference sequence). CDR3 in amino acids: CATSRTGVEQPQHF. DNA for the CDR3: TGTGCCACCAGCAGGACAGGGGTTGAACAGCCCCAGCATTTT.

As to this clone: Mismatch with germline at one junction end may stem from a read error. The J gene is TRBJ1-2, the V gene TRBV7-6; TRBD1 might be the D (5 bases). The CDR3 extends over 13 amino acids. Germline V CDR1 and CDR2: SGHVS, FNYEAQ. This CDR3 is CASSPGGEYGYTF. The CDR3 nucleotides read TGCGCCAGCAGCCCAGGAGGGGAGTATGGCTACACCTTC.

The chain is built from TRBV19 and TRBJ1-2; 7 bases match TRBD1. Losses at the gene ends were 4 bases for V and 4 bases for J; bases not matched to a gene: 6. The CDR3 length is 14 residues. The V gene's germline CDR1 is LNHDA and CDR2 SQIVND (reference sequence). Here the CDR3 reads CASSTTGTVYGYTF. In DNA form, the CDR3 reads TGTGCCAGTAGTACCACCGGGACAGTCTATGGCTACACCTTC.

The J gene is TRBJ2-7, the V gene TRBV14; the match to TRBD2 covers 7 bases. CDR1 and CDR2 (germline): SGHDN, FVKESK. The V and J ends lost 1 base and 6 bases, in that order; junction bases with no gene match: 12. This CDR3 region has 16 residues. The CDR3 nucleotides are TGTGCCAGCAGCCAAGGGAGGGCGGTCGGGAGGCCCGAGCAGTACTTC. It yields the protein CASSQGRAVGRPEQYF.

In this sample, this clone turned up once. This sequence joins TRBV5-1 and TRBJ1-4, with 10 bases identical to TRBD1. The CDR3 has 14 amino acids. The germline gives CDR1 SGHRS, CDR2 YFSETQ. Trimming took 5 bases from V and 7 from J; bases not matched to a gene: 5. CDR3 region: CASRTDRGSEKLFF. The CDR3 DNA is TGCGCCAGCAGAACGGACAGGGGGAGTGAAAAACTGTTTTTT.

This sequence joins TRBV28 and TRBJ2-5, with D perhaps matching TRBD1 or TRBD2 (6 bases each). V dropped 7 bases and J dropped 6 bases, with 21 bases sitting between them. The CDR3 totals 15 residues. CDR1 MDHEN and CDR2 SYDVKM come from the germline V gene. The CDR3 loop reads CASILGGPGAKTQYF. The CDR3 nucleotides read TGTGCCAGCATCCTAGGGGGGCCAGGGGCGAAGACCCAGTACTTC.

This clone has a handful of counts. The chain carries TRBV6-5 and TRBJ2-7; 7 bases are a match to TRBD2. Germline V CDR1 and CDR2: MNHEY, SVGAGI. V was pared by 5 bases and J by 5 bases, with 0 bases of the junction left unmatched. This CDR3 region has 11 residues. The CDR3 sequence is CASSRGDEQYF. For the CDR3, the DNA is TGTGCCAGCAGTCGGGGGGACGAGCAGTACTTC.

The chain joins TRBV7-9 to TRBJ1-3; D is undetermined. Germline values: CDR1 SEHNR, CDR2 FQNEAQ (reference sequence). Deletions cut 5 bases from V and 0 bases from J, with 8 bases between. The CDR3 is 14 residues long. Here the CDR3 DNA reads TGTGCCAGCAGCCCGGGTCTCTCTGGAAACACCATATATTTT. Its translation: CASSPGLSGNTIYF.

The chain is built from TRBV28 and TRBJ1-4; D ambiguous. The CDR3 is 16 residues long. Germline V CDR1 and CDR2: MDHEN, SYDVKM. The V and J ends lost 3 bases and 10 bases respectively, with 21 bases between them. The CDR3 loop is CASSFGSRSPDGKLFF. In DNA form, the CDR3 reads TGTGCCAGCAGTTTTGGTTCCCGGAGCCCCGACGGAAAACTGTTTTTT.

This chain uses TRBV5-6 with TRBJ2-3; 11 nucleotides line up with TRBD2. V was pared by 10 bases and J by 7 bases, with 8 bases of the junction left unmatched. From germline, CDR1 is SGHDT and CDR2 YYEEEE. The CDR3 loop spans 13 amino acids. This chain's CDR3 is CAGTSGRENTQYF. The CDR3 region has the DNA TGTGCCGGGACTAGCGGCCGAGAGAATACGCAGTATTTT. The full variable domain, in which reference TRBV5-6 and TRBJ2-3 provide the parts outside the CDR3, is DAGVTQSPTHLIKTRGQQVTLRCSPKSGHDTVSWYQQALGQGPQFIFQYYEEEERQRGNFPDRFSGHQFPNYSSELNVNALLLGDSALYLCAGTSGRENTQYFGPGTRLTVL.

DNA for the CDR3: TGCAGCGTTGGTGGAGCTATCGGGGAAAAACTGTTTTTT. The encoded protein is CSVGGAIGEKLFF. The gene calls are TRBV29-1 and TRBJ1-4; no firm D call. Germline-derived CDR1 and CDR2 are SQVTM and ANQGSEA. The V end lost 4 bases, the J end lost 8 bases, and 14 bases lay between the germline ends. The CDR3 covers 13 residues.

The genes are TRBV27 and TRBJ1-2, with D possibly being TRBD1 (5 bases). Germline V gene data show CDR1 as MNHEY and CDR2 as SMNVEV (reference sequence). The CDR3 extends over 13 amino acids. V was shortened by 3 bases and J by 6 bases, with 11 bases between the two germline ends. The CDR3 region is CASSFTGTHGYTF. CDR3 nucleotides: TGTGCCAGCAGTTTCACAGGCACTCATGGCTACACCTTC.

A note on this clone: The junction does not match germline at one end; this may be a read error. The chain combines TRBV7-7 with TRBJ2-2; D not resolved. The V gene's germline CDR1 is SSHAT and CDR2 FNYEAQ (reference sequence). The length of the CDR3 is 12 residues. The CDR3 spells CASSLEDGELFF. The DNA of the CDR3 is TGTGCTAGCAGCCTAGAAGACGGGGAGCTGTTTTTT.

The CDR3 DNA follows: TGTGCCAGCAGTTTATATGGGGGCCGGTGGTACACTGAAGCTTTCTTT. Protein sequence: CASSLYGGRWYTEAFF. V and J are TRBV28 and TRBJ1-1; possible D gene TRBD1, 6 bases. Germline CDR1 reads MDHEN; CDR2 reads SYDVKM. Trimming removed 1 base at V and 3 bases at J, with 15 bases between. The CDR3 is 16 residues long. The whole variable domain, remainder taken from reference TRBV28 and TRBJ1-1, is DVKVTQSSRYLVKRTGEKVFLECVQDMDHENMFWYRQDPGLGLRLIYFSYDVKMKEKGDIPEGYSVSREKKERFSLILESASTNQTSMYLCASSLYGGRWYTEAFFGQGTRLTVV.

The chain carries TRBV18 and TRBJ2-5, with D possibly matching TRBD2 (5 bases). V lost 2 bases, J lost 5 bases, and 9 bases lay in between. The length of the CDR3 is 13 residues. Germline V CDR1 and CDR2: KGHSH, LQKENI. CDR3 nucleotide sequence: TGTGCCAGCTCACCAATGTCGGGGGAGACCCAGTACTTC. This gives the protein CASSPMSGETQYF.

The chain joins TRBV6-5 to TRBJ2-7; 12 bases map to TRBD1. The V gene end was trimmed by 7 bases and the J gene end by 7 bases; junction bases not matched to a gene: 11. The CDR3 sequence is 15 residues long. CDR1 and CDR2 from the germline V gene are MNHEY and SVGAGI. CDR3 bases: TGTGCCAGCACCACGGGACAGGGGGCCGTCAGGGAGCAGTACTTC. Its protein is CASTTGQGAVREQYF.

The V and J genes are TRBV5-4 and TRBJ1-6, with TRBD1 matching 7 bases. The ends lost 4 bases at V and 6 bases at J; junction bases unmatched: 10. This CDR3 is 16 amino acids long. Looked up from germline, CDR1 is SGHNT and CDR2 is YYREEE (reference sequence). The CDR3, as DNA: TGTGCCAGCAGCACGGAACCGGGACAGTTTAATTCACCCCTCCACTTT. This codes for CASSTEPGQFNSPLHF.

The chain links TRBV15 to TRBJ2-2; no definite D call. V was pared by 3 bases and J by 2 bases, with 10 bases between. CDR1 LNHNV and CDR2 YYDKDF come from the germline V gene (reference sequence). The CDR3 has 15 residues. The CDR3 nucleotides are TGTGCCACCAGCAGCGGCTTTGGAAACACCGGGGAGCTGTTTTTT. Residues: CATSSGFGNTGELFF.